These T cell receptor beta chains were read from a single sample in a study of T cell responses to AZD1222 COVID-19 vaccine. Method: immunoSEQ multiplex PCR; TCRdb's copy keeps in-frame clones and lacks some. The sample includes roughly 96,000 clones, around 89% seen only once; the top ten take roughly 1.5%. The source was peripheral blood, collected on day 0 of AZD1222 vaccination. These receptors originate from an adult in good health. Both conserved end residues are part of each CDR3. A D gene is named only where the DNA matches it firmly. Size is omitted from some rows. Given values are once, few, many or a class for expanded clones.

V	size	D	length	J	CDR3	DNA
TRBV12-5	NA	TRBD1	17	TRBJ1-3	CASGLFWDRNSGNTIYF	TGTGCTAGTGGTTTGTTTTGGGACAGGAACTCTGGAAACACCATATATTTT
TRBV7-8	NA	NA	14	TRBJ1-5	CASSQQTPDQPQHF	TGTGCCAGCAGCCAACAGACTCCGGATCAGCCCCAGCATTTT
TRBV5-4	NA	TRBD1	13	TRBJ1-1	CASSSRDSPEAFF	TGTGCCAGCAGCTCTCGGGACAGCCCCGAAGCTTTCTTT
TRBV11-2	NA	TRBD1	14	TRBJ1-1	CASSLDPGGTEAFF	TGTGCCAGCAGCTTAGACCCAGGGGGCACTGAAGCTTTCTTT
TRBV30	NA	NA	13	TRBJ1-5	CAWSASRYQPQHF	TGTGCCTGGAGTGCTTCCCGTTATCAGCCCCAGCATTTT
TRBV7-2	few	NA	15	TRBJ2-7	CASSLRSEKTYEQYF	TGTGCCAGCAGCTTAAGGAGCGAGAAAACCTACGAGCAGTACTTC
TRBV14	NA	NA	16	TRBJ2-7	CASSTRHSGDTDEQYF	TGTGCCAGCAGCACCCGCCACTCGGGAGATACGGACGAGCAGTACTTC
TRBV12-3/TRBV12-4	NA	NA	12	TRBJ1-2	CASSLEGSGYTF	TGTGCCAGCAGTTTGGAGGGCTCGGGCTACACCTTC
TRBV5-1	NA	NA	16	TRBJ1-6	CASSSGTQLGNSPLHF	TGCGCCAGCAGCTCAGGGACCCAATTGGGAAATTCACCCCTCCACTTT
TRBV30	NA	NA	13	TRBJ1-1	CAWSFAGGTEAFF	TGTGCCTGGAGCTTCGCTGGGGGTACTGAAGCTTTCTTT
TRBV28	NA	NA	15	TRBJ1-2	CASSLSPGANYGYTF	TGTGCCAGCAGTTTATCTCCGGGTGCTAACTATGGCTACACCTTC
TRBV2	NA	NA	14	TRBJ1-1	CASTLDNMNTEAFF	TGTGCCAGCACCTTGGACAACATGAACACTGAAGCTTTCTTT
TRBV11-2	NA	NA	12	TRBJ1-2	CASSLSGYGYTF	TGTGCCAGCAGCCTTAGTGGCTATGGCTACACCTTC
TRBV29-1	once	TRBD1	15	TRBJ1-2	CSAVTTGQGDYGYTF	TGCAGCGCCGTCACCACCGGACAGGGGGACTATGGCTACACCTTC
TRBV25-1	NA	NA	13	TRBJ1-2	CASSEWQGYGYTF	TGTGCCAGCAGTGAATGGCAGGGTTATGGCTACACCTTC
TRBV6-6	NA	NA	14	TRBJ1-2	CASSYSGGNYGYTF	TGTGCCAGCAGTTACTCCGGGGGCAACTATGGCTACACCTTC
TRBV5-6	NA	NA	14	TRBJ1-1	CASSLYKTNTEAFF	TGTGCCAGCAGCTTGTACAAAACGAACACTGAAGCTTTCTTT
TRBV5-1	NA	TRBD1	14	TRBJ1-5	CASSLGTGAQPQHF	TGCGCCAGCAGCTTGGGGACAGGGGCTCAGCCCCAGCATTTT
TRBV2	NA	TRBD1	14	TRBJ1-1	CASRDTGGSTEAFF	TGTGCCAGCAGAGATACAGGGGGCAGCACTGAAGCTTTCTTT
TRBV19	NA	NA	15	TRBJ1-6	CASSIEGARRSPLHF	TGTGCCAGTAGTATAGAGGGGGCGCGTCGATCACCCCTCCACTTT
TRBV11-2	NA	NA	16	TRBJ2-1	CASSLQRGGSYNEQFF	TGTGCCAGCAGCTTACAACGAGGGGGCTCCTACAATGAGCAGTTCTTC
TRBV6-2/TRBV6-3	NA	NA	16	TRBJ1-2	CASSRWEGPDPYGYTF	TGTGCCAGCAGCCGCTGGGAGGGCCCGGATCCTTATGGCTACACCTTC
TRBV14	NA	NA	13	TRBJ1-1	CASSIGMNTEAFF	TGTGCCAGCTCTATAGGCATGAACACTGAAGCTTTCTTT
TRBV12-2	NA	NA	15	TRBJ1-4	CASRSDRGVNEKLFF	TGTGCAAGTCGCTCGGACAGGGGCGTTAATGAAAAACTGTTTTTT
TRBV19	once	TRBD1	14	TRBJ1-5	CASSMQGAYQPQHF	TGTGCCAGTAGTATGCAGGGGGCTTATCAGCCCCAGCATTTT
TRBV3-1/TRBV3-2	NA	NA	14	TRBJ1-1	CASSQMDRNTEAFF	TGTGCCAGCAGCCAAATGGACAGGAACACTGAAGCTTTCTTT
TRBV5-6	once	TRBD1	15	TRBJ2-7	CASSSRGRSVYEQYF	TGTGCCAGCAGCTCCAGGGGGCGAAGCGTCTACGAGCAGTACTTC
TRBV6-5	NA	NA	13	TRBJ1-2	CASSSRDGTGYTF	TGTGCCAGCAGTTCACGGGACGGCACTGGCTACACCTTC
TRBV5-4	NA	NA	14	TRBJ2-7	CASSLTGQTSEQYF	TGTGCCAGCAGCTTGACTGGACAGACATCCGAGCAGTACTTC